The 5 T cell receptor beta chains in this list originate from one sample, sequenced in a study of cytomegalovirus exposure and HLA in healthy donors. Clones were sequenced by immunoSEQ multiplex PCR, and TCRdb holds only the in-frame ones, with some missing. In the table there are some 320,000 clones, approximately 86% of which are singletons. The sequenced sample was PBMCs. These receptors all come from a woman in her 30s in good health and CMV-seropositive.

The CDR3 loop is CAISPDSANTGELFF. In DNA form, the CDR3 reads TGTGCCATCAGCCCCGACAGTGCGAACACCGGGGAGCTGTTTTTT. The V and J genes are TRBV10-3 and TRBJ2-2, with D possibly being TRBD1 (5 bases). The CDR3 spans 15 residues. Germline CDR1 ENHRY, CDR2 SYGVKD. V lost 6 bases and J 0 bases, leaving 11 bases between the germline ends.

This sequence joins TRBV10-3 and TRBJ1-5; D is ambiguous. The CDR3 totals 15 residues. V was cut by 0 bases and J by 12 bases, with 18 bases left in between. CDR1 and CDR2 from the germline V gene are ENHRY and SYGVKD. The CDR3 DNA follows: TGTGCCATCAGTGAGTCCGCGCAGGTCCTAGAAAACCAGCATTTT. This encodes CAISESAQVLENQHF.

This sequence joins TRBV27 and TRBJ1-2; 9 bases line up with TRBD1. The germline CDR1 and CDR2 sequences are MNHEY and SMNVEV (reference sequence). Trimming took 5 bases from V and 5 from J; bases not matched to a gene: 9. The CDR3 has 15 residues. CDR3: CASSTSRTGEYGYTF. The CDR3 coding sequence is TGTGCCAGCAGTACCTCCCGGACAGGGGAATATGGCTACACCTTC.

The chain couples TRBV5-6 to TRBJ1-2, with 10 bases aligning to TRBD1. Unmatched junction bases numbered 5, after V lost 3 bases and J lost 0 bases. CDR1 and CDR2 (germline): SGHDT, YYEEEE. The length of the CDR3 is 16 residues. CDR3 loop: CASSSTGGRANYGYTF. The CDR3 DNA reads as TGTGCCAGCAGCTCGACAGGGGGCAGAGCTAACTATGGCTACACCTTC.

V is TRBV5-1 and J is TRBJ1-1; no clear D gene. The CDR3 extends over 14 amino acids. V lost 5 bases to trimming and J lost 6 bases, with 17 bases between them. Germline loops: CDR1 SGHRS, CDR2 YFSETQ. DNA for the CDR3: TGCGCCAGCAGGGGTGAGCGGGGTTTGGCTGAAGCTTTCTTT. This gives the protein CASRGERGLAEAFF. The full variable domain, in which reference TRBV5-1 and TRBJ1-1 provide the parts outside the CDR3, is KAGVTQTPRYLIKTRGQQVTLSCSPISGHRSVSWYQQTPGQGLQFLFEYFSETQRNKGNFPGRFSGRQFSNSRSEMNVSTLELGDSALYLCASRGERGLAEAFFGQGTRLTVV.